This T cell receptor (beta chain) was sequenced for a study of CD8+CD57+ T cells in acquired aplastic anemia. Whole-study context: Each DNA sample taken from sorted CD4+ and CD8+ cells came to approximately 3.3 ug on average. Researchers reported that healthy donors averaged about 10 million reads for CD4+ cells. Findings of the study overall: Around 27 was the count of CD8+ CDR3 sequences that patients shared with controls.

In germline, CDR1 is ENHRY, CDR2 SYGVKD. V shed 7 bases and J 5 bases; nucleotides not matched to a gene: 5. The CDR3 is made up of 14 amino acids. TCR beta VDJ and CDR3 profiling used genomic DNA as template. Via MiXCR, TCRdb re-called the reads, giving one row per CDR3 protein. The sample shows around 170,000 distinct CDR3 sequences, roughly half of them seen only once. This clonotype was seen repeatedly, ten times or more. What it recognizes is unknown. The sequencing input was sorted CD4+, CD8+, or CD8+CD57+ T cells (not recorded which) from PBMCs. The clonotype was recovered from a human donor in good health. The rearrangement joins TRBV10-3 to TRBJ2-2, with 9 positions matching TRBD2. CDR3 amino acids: CAINPGLATGELFF. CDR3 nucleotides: TGTGCCATCAACCCGGGACTAGCTACCGGGGAGCTGTTTTTT.